A selection of T cell receptor beta chains follows, all from one sample in a study of T cells in localized non-small cell lung cancer. The protocol was immunoSEQ multiplex PCR, while the TCRdb copy is restricted to in-frame clones and leaves out a portion. The sample consists of approximately 45,000 clones, around 87% of them appearing once. The sequenced sample was PBMCs, obtained before any cancer treatment. The receptor set was obtained from a man between 35 and 75 years old with stage II lung adenocarcinoma. CDR3s include the opening cysteine and the closing phenylalanine or tryptophan. A D gene is named only where the DNA matches it firmly. Clone size appears in some rows only: once, few, many, or a class for an expanded clone.

clone_size: NA; v_call: TRBV7-2; d_call: NA; j_call: TRBJ1-4; cdr3_nt: TGTGCCAGCAGCTTAACGGGGGACTCCACAAAACTGTTTTTT; cdr3_aa: CASSLTGDSTKLFF
clone_size: NA; v_call: TRBV11-2; d_call: NA; j_call: TRBJ2-2; cdr3_nt: TGTGCCAGCACCCGAGGGGGGCGCACCGGGGAGCTGTTTTTT; cdr3_aa: CASTRGGRTGELFF
clone_size: NA; v_call: TRBV6-5; d_call: TRBD1; j_call: TRBJ1-1; cdr3_nt: TGTGCCAGCAGGACCACAGGGGGAGACACTGAAGCTTTCTTT; cdr3_aa: CASRTTGGDTEAFF
clone_size: few; v_call: TRBV2; d_call: NA; j_call: TRBJ2-5; cdr3_nt: TGTGCCAGCAGTGGCGGGGAGACCCAGTACTTC; cdr3_aa: CASSGGETQYF
clone_size: few; v_call: TRBV7-9; d_call: TRBD1; j_call: TRBJ1-6; cdr3_nt: TGTGCCAGCAGCTTATACCGGGACAGGGGATCACCCCTCCACTTT; cdr3_aa: CASSLYRDRGSPLHF
clone_size: few; v_call: TRBV12-5; d_call: TRBD2; j_call: TRBJ2-3; cdr3_nt: TGTGCTAGTGGCTCGAACCTCCGGGGGGGCCTGACAGATACGCAGTATTTT; cdr3_aa: CASGSNLRGGLTDTQYF
clone_size: NA; v_call: TRBV19; d_call: NA; j_call: TRBJ2-1; cdr3_nt: TGTGCCAGTAGTGCCTCTCGGGACCTCCGGGGTTGGTTCTTC; cdr3_aa: CASSASRDLRGWFF
clone_size: once; v_call: TRBV7-3; d_call: NA; j_call: TRBJ2-1; cdr3_nt: TGTGCCAGCAGCTTATCGGCAGGGGTAGGCAATGAGCAGTTCTTC; cdr3_aa: CASSLSAGVGNEQFF
clone_size: once; v_call: TRBV5-1; d_call: NA; j_call: TRBJ1-2; cdr3_nt: TGCGCCAGCAGCTTATTCCTCGAAGGCAGTTCTAACTATGGCTACACCTTC; cdr3_aa: CASSLFLEGSSNYGYTF
clone_size: NA; v_call: TRBV7-2; d_call: TRBD1; j_call: TRBJ1-5; cdr3_nt: TGTGCCAGCAGCGTGGACAGGCTGAGCAATCAGCCCCAGCATTTT; cdr3_aa: CASSVDRLSNQPQHF
clone_size: NA; v_call: TRBV10-1; d_call: NA; j_call: TRBJ2-1; cdr3_nt: TGCGCCAGCAGTGAGTTGAAGCAGGGGCTCTTAAAGCAGTTCTTC; cdr3_aa: CASSELKQGLLKQFF
clone_size: NA; v_call: TRBV18; d_call: NA; j_call: TRBJ2-3; cdr3_nt: TGTGCCAGCTCACCGCGACCAGTCCGAACAGCAGATACGCAGTATTTT; cdr3_aa: CASSPRPVRTADTQYF
clone_size: NA; v_call: TRBV18; d_call: NA; j_call: TRBJ1-4; cdr3_nt: TGTGCCAGCTCCCGACGGGGCACAACTAATGAAAAACTGTTTTTT; cdr3_aa: CASSRRGTTNEKLFF
clone_size: NA; v_call: TRBV5-6; d_call: NA; j_call: TRBJ2-1; cdr3_nt: TGTGCCAGCAGTATCGGGACTGACTACAATGAGCAGTTCTTC; cdr3_aa: CASSIGTDYNEQFF
clone_size: NA; v_call: TRBV5-6; d_call: TRBD2; j_call: TRBJ2-7; cdr3_nt: TGTGCCAGCACTACGACTAGCGGGTACGAGCAGTACTTC; cdr3_aa: CASTTTSGYEQYF
clone_size: NA; v_call: TRBV2; d_call: NA; j_call: TRBJ1-3; cdr3_nt: TGTGCCAGCAGTGACCCAGGAGACAGCCCTCGCTCTGGAAACACCATATATTTT; cdr3_aa: CASSDPGDSPRSGNTIYF
clone_size: NA; v_call: TRBV7-2; d_call: NA; j_call: TRBJ2-2; cdr3_nt: TGTGCCAGCAGCTTGCAGGAGGAATTCGGGGAGCTGTTTTTT; cdr3_aa: CASSLQEEFGELFF
clone_size: NA; v_call: TRBV7-6; d_call: NA; j_call: TRBJ1-2; cdr3_nt: TGTGCCAGCAGCTTACAACCATCTCAGGGGATCGATGGCTACACCTTC; cdr3_aa: CASSLQPSQGIDGYTF
clone_size: NA; v_call: TRBV18; d_call: NA; j_call: TRBJ2-3; cdr3_nt: TGTGCCAGCTCACCAAGAGCAGGGTTGGGAGATACGCAGTATTTT; cdr3_aa: CASSPRAGLGDTQYF
clone_size: NA; v_call: TRBV28; d_call: NA; j_call: TRBJ1-3; cdr3_nt: TGTGCCAGCAGTCACAGCATATCCGGAAACACCATATATTTT; cdr3_aa: CASSHSISGNTIYF
clone_size: NA; v_call: TRBV30; d_call: NA; j_call: TRBJ2-5; cdr3_nt: TGTGCCTGGAGACCCCCGGTATTGTGGGGACAAGAGACCCAGTACTTC; cdr3_aa: CAWRPPVLWGQETQYF
clone_size: NA; v_call: TRBV6-5; d_call: NA; j_call: TRBJ1-2; cdr3_nt: TGTGCCAGCAGTTACTCGAGCCTGGGTGACTATGGCTACACCTTC; cdr3_aa: CASSYSSLGDYGYTF
clone_size: once; v_call: TRBV6-1; d_call: TRBD2; j_call: TRBJ2-1; cdr3_nt: TGTGCCAGCAGTGAAGATGTAGCGGGGTTCTACAATGAGCAGTTCTTC; cdr3_aa: CASSEDVAGFYNEQFF
clone_size: NA; v_call: TRBV2; d_call: NA; j_call: TRBJ1-5; cdr3_nt: TGTGCCAGCAGTGAAGGGGGATCCAATCAGCCCCAGCATTTT; cdr3_aa: CASSEGGSNQPQHF
clone_size: NA; v_call: TRBV30; d_call: TRBD2; j_call: TRBJ2-2; cdr3_nt: TGTGCCTGGAGGCCCCGGGGGGGCAATGGCGGGGAGCTGTTTTTT; cdr3_aa: CAWRPRGGNGGELFF
clone_size: NA; v_call: TRBV9; d_call: NA; j_call: TRBJ1-2; cdr3_nt: TGTGCCAGCAGCGTAGGAGATCCCAGATATGGCTACACCTTC; cdr3_aa: CASSVGDPRYGYTF
clone_size: once; v_call: TRBV7-2; d_call: NA; j_call: TRBJ2-5; cdr3_nt: TGTGCCAGCAGCTTAGCGCCCACCAAAGAGACCCAGTACTTC; cdr3_aa: CASSLAPTKETQYF
clone_size: NA; v_call: TRBV4-1; d_call: NA; j_call: TRBJ1-2; cdr3_nt: TGCGCCAGCAGCCAAGATTCCAGAGGCCTCTATGGCTACACCTTC; cdr3_aa: CASSQDSRGLYGYTF
clone_size: NA; v_call: TRBV13; d_call: NA; j_call: TRBJ1-2; cdr3_nt: TGTGCCAGCAGCTTAAACGGGGCGGATGGCTACACCTTC; cdr3_aa: CASSLNGADGYTF
clone_size: NA; v_call: TRBV6-1; d_call: NA; j_call: TRBJ1-3; cdr3_nt: TGTGCCATACGTGACAGCGGGATCTCTGGAAACACCATATATTTT; cdr3_aa: CAIRDSGISGNTIYF
clone_size: NA; v_call: TRBV13; d_call: TRBD1; j_call: TRBJ2-7; cdr3_nt: TGTGCCAGCAGCCCCCCGGGACAGTCTTACGAGCAGTACTTC; cdr3_aa: CASSPPGQSYEQYF
clone_size: NA; v_call: TRBV11-2; d_call: NA; j_call: TRBJ2-1; cdr3_nt: TGTGCCAGCAGCCCGATCGCCAATGAGCAGTTCTTC; cdr3_aa: CASSPIANEQFF
clone_size: NA; v_call: TRBV5-5; d_call: TRBD1; j_call: TRBJ1-5; cdr3_nt: TGTGCCAGCAGCTCGATGACAGGGGAACTTCAGCCCCAGCATTTT; cdr3_aa: CASSSMTGELQPQHF